Below are 19 T cell receptor beta chains sequenced from a single sample in a study of blood T cell repertoires in COVID-19 (dated by TCRdb to about 2020). To prepare the library, the immunoSEQ multiplex PCR assay was applied. The table comes from immuneACCESS by way of TCRdb, which keeps in-frame sequences with V and J called. Part of the clones is missing from these tables; in studies checked, under half for an unresolved V gene and the rest for unknown reasons. Present in this sample are roughly 150,000 clones, 80% to 90% of which were seen just once. Clones ranked in the top ten supply approximately 2.3% of the sample. The sample comprised peripheral blood. These receptors were obtained from a woman between 70 and 85 years old with acute or convalescent COVID-19.

The chain employs TRBV19 and TRBJ1-5, with D unclear. Germline V gene lookup returns CDR1 LNHDA and CDR2 SQIVND (reference sequence). V lost 2 bases, J lost 6 bases, and 17 bases lay in between. The CDR3 is 16 amino acids. CDR3 loop: CASSISTVGGLQPQHF. The CDR3 region has the DNA TGTGCCAGTAGTATATCGACGGTTGGCGGGCTTCAGCCCCAGCATTTT.

The rearrangement uses TRBV28 and TRBJ1-2; possible D gene TRBD1, 5 bases. Germline V gene lookup returns CDR1 MDHEN and CDR2 SYDVKM. There are 12 residues in the CDR3. The V end was cut by 10 bases, the J end by 0 bases, with 9 bases between. CDR3 DNA sequence: TGTGCCACCGACAGCTCTAACTATGGCTACACCTTC. Translated: CATDSSNYGYTF.

The chain carries TRBV6-5 and TRBJ1-5, with D possibly being TRBD1 (6 bases). V lost 4 bases and J lost 5, with 9 bases in between. Per the germline V gene, CDR1 is MNHEY and CDR2 is SVGAGI. The CDR3 runs to 13 residues. The CDR3 region is CASSLGGHQPQHF. DNA of the CDR3: TGTGCCAGCAGTTTGGGGGGGCATCAGCCCCAGCATTTT.

The chain couples TRBV4-1 to TRBJ1-5; TRBD1 aligns across 7 bases. V lost 1 base, J lost 5 bases, and 11 bases stayed unmatched. Germline V gene lookup returns CDR1 MGHRA and CDR2 YSYEKL. The CDR3 contains 17 residues. The CDR3 sequence is CASSQVGRDSRHQPQHF. In DNA form, the CDR3 reads TGCGCCAGCAGCCAAGTGGGCCGGGACAGTCGTCATCAGCCCCAGCATTTT.

The chain recombines TRBV24-1 with TRBJ1-5; tentative D call: TRBD1 (5 bases). The CDR3 has 12 amino acids. Germline-derived CDR1 and CDR2 are KGHDR and SFDVKD. V lost 5 bases, J lost 7 bases, and 8 bases lay in between. The CDR3 spells CATSAGVQPQHF. CDR3 nucleotide sequence: TGTGCCACCAGTGCGGGGGTCCAGCCCCAGCATTTT.

The chain couples TRBV6-1 to TRBJ2-7; the match to TRBD1 covers 11 bases. CDR1 MNHNS and CDR2 SASEGT come from the germline V gene. This CDR3 spans 16 amino acids. The V and J ends lost 2 bases and 1 base, in that order; junction bases with no gene match: 4. In DNA form, the CDR3 reads TGTGCCAGCAGTGAACCCGGACAGGGGGCTTCCTACGAGCAGTACGTC. It is translated as CASSEPGQGASYEQYV.

The chain recombines TRBV7-8 with TRBJ1-6, with TRBD1 matching 9 bases. CDR3 size: 21 residues. Trimming took 5 bases from V and 0 from J; bases not matched to a gene: 17. The germline V gene encodes CDR1 SGHVS and CDR2 FQNEAQ. This CDR3 is CASSRNPGQGSSSSYNSPLHF. DNA for the CDR3: TGTGCCAGCAGCCGTAATCCGGGACAGGGATCATCGAGCTCCTATAATTCACCCCTCCACTTT.

The CDR3 spells CASSPPIGADTQYF. CDR3 bases: TGTGCCAGCAGCCCACCCATCGGGGCAGATACGCAGTATTTT. The chain carries TRBV7-2 and TRBJ2-3; D possibly corresponds to TRBD2 (5 bases). Trimming left V 5 bases short and J 4 bases short, with 13 bases between. The CDR3 runs 14 residues. Per germline, CDR1 SGHTA and CDR2 FQGNSA.

CDR3: CASSRGTYSSYNEQFF. CDR3 DNA: TGTGCCAGCAGCCGAGGGACTTACTCCTCCTACAATGAGCAGTTCTTC. The V and J genes are TRBV3-1 (or the pseudogene TRBV3-2) and TRBJ2-1; D is perhaps TRBD2 (6 bases). Germline loops: CDR1 LGHDT, CDR2 YNNKEL (reference sequence). The CDR3 is 16 amino acids. Trimming took off 4 bases at V and 0 bases at J, with 13 bases between the two ends.

The rearrangement joins TRBV5-1 to TRBJ1-1; D is unresolved. The CDR3 extends over 16 amino acids. From germline, CDR1 is SGHRS and CDR2 YFSETQ. Between the trimmed V and J ends, which lost 4 bases and 1 base, there was a span of 17 bases. CDR3 region: CASSRPDGLKNTEAFF. The CDR3 DNA sequence: TGCGCCAGCAGCCGGCCGGACGGACTGAAGAACACTGAAGCTTTCTTT.

This chain uses TRBV4-2 with TRBJ1-1; 8 bases line up with TRBD1. The germline V gene has CDR1 LGHNA and CDR2 YNFKEQ. CDR3 length equals 14 residues. The V gene end was trimmed by 3 bases and the J gene end by 6 bases; junction bases not matched to a gene: 6. This CDR3 is CASSHQGALAEAFF. The CDR3, as DNA: TGTGCCAGCAGCCACCAGGGGGCATTGGCTGAAGCTTTCTTT.

The rearrangement links TRBV6-5 to TRBJ1-6, with TRBD1 matching 7 bases. This CDR3 spans 14 amino acids. From germline, CDR1 is MNHEY and CDR2 SVGAGI. V was pared by 2 bases and J by 6 bases, with 1 base of the junction left unmatched. The CDR3 is CASSYRDSNSPLHF. Written as DNA, the CDR3 is TGTGCCAGCAGTTACCGGGACAGTAATTCACCCCTCCACTTT.

The rearrangement uses TRBV9 and TRBJ2-2; D is perhaps TRBD1 (8 bases). Between the trimmed V and J ends, which lost 0 bases and 4 bases, there was a span of 19 bases. This CDR3 contains 18 residues. Germline assignment: CDR1 SGDLS and CDR2 YYNGEE. The CDR3 is CASSVGETGGVSTGELFF. CDR3 DNA sequence: TGTGCCAGCAGCGTAGGTGAAACAGGGGGGGTGAGCACCGGGGAGCTGTTTTTT.

This clone appeared once. The V call is TRBV7-9, the J call TRBJ1-1, with 7 bases matching TRBD1. Looked up from germline, CDR1 is SEHNR and CDR2 is FQNEAQ (reference sequence). The CDR3 totals 16 residues. The trim removed 5 bases at V and 1 base at J, leaving 10 bases unmatched. The CDR3, as DNA: TGTGCCAGCAGCAGAAATACGGGACAGCAGAACACTGAAGCTTTCTTT. Its translation: CASSRNTGQQNTEAFF.

The genes are TRBV10-3 and TRBJ1-4, with D tentatively TRBD1 (5 bases). V shed 8 bases and J shed 4 bases, with 11 bases lying between them. The CDR3 extends over 13 amino acids. The germline V gene has CDR1 ENHRY and CDR2 SYGVKD. The CDR3 reads CAIARGINEKLFF. DNA of the CDR3: TGTGCCATCGCCCGGGGGATTAATGAAAAACTGTTTTTT.

The genes are TRBV9 and TRBJ2-3; a possible D gene is TRBD1 (5 bases). The CDR3 length is 15 residues. Germline V gene sequence: CDR1 SGDLS, CDR2 YYNGEE. Trimming took 4 bases from V and 1 from J, leaving 13 bases between them. The CDR3 region is CASSQGYHGTDTQYF. For the CDR3, the DNA is TGTGCCAGCAGCCAGGGATACCATGGCACAGATACGCAGTATTTT.

The chain joins TRBV3-1 (or the pseudogene TRBV3-2) to TRBJ2-1; maybe TRBD2 (5 bases). Trimming stripped 5 bases from V and 3 bases from J, with 17 bases between. CDR1 LGHDT and CDR2 YNNKEL come from the germline V gene (reference sequence). The CDR3 has 16 residues. CDR3 region: CASSLPLGANYNEQFF. The CDR3 nucleotides are TGTGCCAGCAGCTTACCACTAGGAGCCAACTACAATGAGCAGTTCTTC.

The V call is TRBV5-1, the J call TRBJ1-4, with 7 bases fitting TRBD1. This CDR3 has 16 amino acids. CDR1 and CDR2 from the germline V gene are SGHRS and YFSETQ. The V segment lost 2 bases and the J segment 4 bases; nucleotides outside the gene matches: 8. This CDR3 reads CASSLTGTARNEKLFF. CDR3 sequence (DNA): TGCGCCAGCAGCTTAACCGGGACAGCCCGTAATGAAAAACTGTTTTTT.

The chain employs TRBV5-1 and TRBJ2-1, with D maybe TRBD2 (5 bases). Trimming removed 4 bases at V and 0 bases at J, with 11 bases between. This CDR3 spans 15 amino acids. In germline, CDR1 is SGHRS, CDR2 YFSETQ. In DNA form, the CDR3 reads TGCGCCAGCAGCCCGGACGGGGTCTCCTACAATGAGCAGTTCTTC. This codes for CASSPDGVSYNEQFF.